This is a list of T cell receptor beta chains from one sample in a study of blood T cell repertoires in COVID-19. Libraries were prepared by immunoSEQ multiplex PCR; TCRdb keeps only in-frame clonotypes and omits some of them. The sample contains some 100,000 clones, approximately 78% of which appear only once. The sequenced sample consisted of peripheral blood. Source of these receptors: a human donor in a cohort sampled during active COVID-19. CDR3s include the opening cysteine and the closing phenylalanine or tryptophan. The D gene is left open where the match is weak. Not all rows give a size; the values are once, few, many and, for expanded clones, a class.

TGTGCCAGCAGCTTAGCGGGGGTGTACAATGAGCAGTTCTTC	CASSLAGVYNEQFF	-	TRBV7-3	TRBJ2-1	TRBD2
TGTGCCAGCAGCCCCTGGACAGGGTACGGGGAGACCCAGTACTTC	CASSPWTGYGETQYF	-	TRBV9	TRBJ2-5	TRBD1
TGTGCCAGCAGCTCGGACTACAGCTATGGCTACACCTTC	CASSSDYSYGYTF	-	TRBV7-8	TRBJ1-2	-
TGTGCCAGCCAGACAGGGGCGGGTGAGCAGTTCTTC	CASQTGAGEQFF	-	TRBV14	TRBJ2-1	TRBD1
TGCGCCAGCAGCCGTGAGAGGAGTAGAGAAAAACTGTTTTTT	CASSRERSREKLFF	-	TRBV4-1	TRBJ1-4	-
TGTGCCAGCAGTCGATCAGGGTATACTAATGAAAAACTGTTTTTT	CASSRSGYTNEKLFF	-	TRBV28	TRBJ1-4	-
TGTGCCACCGGAGGGGACGGAAGAAGCACAGATACGCAGTATTTT	CATGGDGRSTDTQYF	-	TRBV24-1	TRBJ2-3	-
TGTGCCAGCAGTCCCAATAACAGGCCCGGGGAGCTGTTTTTT	CASSPNNRPGELFF	-	TRBV6-2/TRBV6-3	TRBJ2-2	-
TGCAGCGTTGAAACAGGCGCCGACGACTATGGCTACACCTTC	CSVETGADDYGYTF	-	TRBV29-1	TRBJ1-2	-
TGTGCCAGCAGCTTAACGAGGACTAGCGGGGTGTATGAGCAGTTCTTC	CASSLTRTSGVYEQFF	-	TRBV7-3	TRBJ2-1	TRBD2
TGCGCCAGCAGCTTGGCCAGGTACAGGGCCATCACAGATACGCAGTATTTT	CASSLARYRAITDTQYF	-	TRBV5-1	TRBJ2-3	-
TGTGCCTGGAGTGCACTCGCCAAGAATTCACCCCTCCACTTT	CAWSALAKNSPLHF	-	TRBV30	TRBJ1-6	-
TGTGCCAGCAGTTACTCTCAAATCACTGAAGCTTTCTTT	CASSYSQITEAFF	-	TRBV6-5	TRBJ1-1	-
TGTGCCAGCAGTTTTACCCTGGACAGGGGGCGATTATCAAATCAGCCCCAGCATTTT	CASSFTLDRGRLSNQPQHF	-	TRBV6-2/TRBV6-3	TRBJ1-5	TRBD1
TGTGCCAGCAGCTTCGGACCGGGACAGGGCTCCACAGATACGCAGTATTTT	CASSFGPGQGSTDTQYF	-	TRBV5-6	TRBJ2-3	TRBD1
TGTGCCAGCAGCCCTCCCTCAACAGATTGGGGGGGGGAAAAACTGTTTTTT	CASSPPSTDWGGEKLFF	-	TRBV7-9	TRBJ1-4	-
TGTGCCAGCAGCTTAGTTGCAGGGTCGAACACTGAAGCTTTCTTT	CASSLVAGSNTEAFF	-	TRBV7-8	TRBJ1-1	-
TGTGCCAGCAGCCCGACTAGCGGGTACCCCTCCTACAATGAGCAGTTCTTC	CASSPTSGYPSYNEQFF	-	TRBV7-8	TRBJ2-1	TRBD2
TGTGCCAGCAGTTACTCACGAGGGTTGGACTATGGCTACACCTTC	CASSYSRGLDYGYTF	-	TRBV6-5	TRBJ1-2	-
TGTGCCAGCAGCGGACAGCTATATAGCAATCAGCCCCAGCATTTT	CASSGQLYSNQPQHF	few	TRBV2	TRBJ1-5	-
TGTGCCAGCAGTGAATATAGGAGTTCACCCCTCCACTTT	CASSEYRSSPLHF	-	TRBV6-1	TRBJ1-6	-
TGCGCCAGCAGCTTCTCCTCCGGGGCTGGAAACACCATATATTTT	CASSFSSGAGNTIYF	once	TRBV5-1	TRBJ1-3	-
TGTGCCACCCGACAGGGGCCGAGCTCCTACGAGCAGTACTTC	CATRQGPSSYEQYF	-	TRBV10-3	TRBJ2-7	TRBD1
TGCGCCAGCAGCAGACAGACACCAAGCTCCTATAATTCACCCCTCCACTTT	CASSRQTPSSYNSPLHF	many	TRBV5-1	TRBJ1-6	-